This T cell receptor (beta chain) is from a study of cytomegalovirus exposure and HLA in healthy donors. Germline V CDR1 and CDR2: SGHTA, FQGNSA. The CDR3 is 16 amino acids. With V trimmed by 2 bases and J by 2 bases, 8 bases remained unmatched. PCR involved 60 Vbeta and 13 Jbeta primers. Sequencing was performed with immunoSEQ multiplex PCR; in TCRdb, only in-frame clones are kept and a portion is missing. The sample shows some 110,000 clones, roughly four fifths of them seen only once. This clone turned up a few times. As yet, its antigen is unknown. Sampled while nominally healthy, donors likely had unrecorded immune exposures. General observations from the study: The investigators catalogued about 170 TCR beta chains as cytomegalovirus-associated.

The rearrangement uses TRBV7-2 and TRBJ1-2; TRBD1 matches 7 bases. The clonotype originates from a man in his forties or fifties in good health and CMV-seronegative. The sequenced material came from PBMCs. CDR3: CASSLTLGQENYGYTF. CDR3 coding DNA: TGTGCCAGCAGCTTAACTCTAGGACAGGAGAACTATGGCTACACCTTC.